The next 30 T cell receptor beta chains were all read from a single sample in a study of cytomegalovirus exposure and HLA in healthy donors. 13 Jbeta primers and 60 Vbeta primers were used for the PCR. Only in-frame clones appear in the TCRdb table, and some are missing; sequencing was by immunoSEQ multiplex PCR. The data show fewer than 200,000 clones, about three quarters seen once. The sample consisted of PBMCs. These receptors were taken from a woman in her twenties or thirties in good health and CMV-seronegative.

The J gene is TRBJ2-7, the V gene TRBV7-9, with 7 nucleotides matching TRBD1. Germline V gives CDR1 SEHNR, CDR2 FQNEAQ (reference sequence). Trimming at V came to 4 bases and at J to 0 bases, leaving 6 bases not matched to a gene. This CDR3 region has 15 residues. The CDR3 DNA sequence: TGTGCCAGCAGCTCTACCGGGACAGACTCCTACGAGCAGTACTTC. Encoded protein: CASSSTGTDSYEQYF.

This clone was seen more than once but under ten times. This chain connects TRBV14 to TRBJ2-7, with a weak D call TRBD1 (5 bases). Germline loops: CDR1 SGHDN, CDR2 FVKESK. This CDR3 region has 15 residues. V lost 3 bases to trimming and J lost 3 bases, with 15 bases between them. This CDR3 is CASSQTPDKNYEQYF. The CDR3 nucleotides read TGTGCCAGCAGCCAGACTCCGGACAAAAACTACGAGCAGTACTTC.

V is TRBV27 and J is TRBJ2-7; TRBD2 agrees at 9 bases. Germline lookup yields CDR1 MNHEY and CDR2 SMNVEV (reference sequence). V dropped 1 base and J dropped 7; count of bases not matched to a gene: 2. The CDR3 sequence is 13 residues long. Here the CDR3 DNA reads TGTGCCAGCAGTTTATTAAGCGGGAGGGAGCAGTACTTC. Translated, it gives CASSLLSGREQYF.

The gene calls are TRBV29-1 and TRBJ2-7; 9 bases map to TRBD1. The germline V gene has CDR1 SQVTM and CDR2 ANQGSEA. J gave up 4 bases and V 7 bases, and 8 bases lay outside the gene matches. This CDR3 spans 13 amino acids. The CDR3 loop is CSGGPGTGYEQYF. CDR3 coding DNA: TGCAGCGGGGGCCCCGGGACAGGGTACGAGCAGTACTTC.

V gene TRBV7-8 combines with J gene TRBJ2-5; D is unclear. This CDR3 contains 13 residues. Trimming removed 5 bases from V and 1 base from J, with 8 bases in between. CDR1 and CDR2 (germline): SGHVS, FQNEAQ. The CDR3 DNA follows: TGTGCCAGCAGCCTCGACACCCAAGAGACCCAGTACTTC. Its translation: CASSLDTQETQYF.

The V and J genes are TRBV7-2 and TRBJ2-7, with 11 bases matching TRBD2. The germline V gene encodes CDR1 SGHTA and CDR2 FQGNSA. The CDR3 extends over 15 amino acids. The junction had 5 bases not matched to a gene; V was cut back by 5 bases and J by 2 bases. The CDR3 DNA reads TGTGCCAGCAGCACGCAGACTAGCGGGGCCTACGAGCAGTACTTC. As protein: CASSTQTSGAYEQYF.

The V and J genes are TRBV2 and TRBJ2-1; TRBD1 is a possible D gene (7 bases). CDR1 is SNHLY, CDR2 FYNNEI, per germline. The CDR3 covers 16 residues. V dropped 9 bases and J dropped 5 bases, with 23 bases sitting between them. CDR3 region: CARGGTGDAQDNEQFF. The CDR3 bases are TGTGCCAGGGGGGGTACAGGGGATGCCCAAGACAATGAGCAGTTCTTC.

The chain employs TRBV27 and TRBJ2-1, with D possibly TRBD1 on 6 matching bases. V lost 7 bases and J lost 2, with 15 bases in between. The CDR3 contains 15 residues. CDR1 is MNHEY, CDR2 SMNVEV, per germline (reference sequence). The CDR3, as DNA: TGTGCCAGCACCCATGGACAGCGCACCTACAATGAGCAGTTCTTC. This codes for CASTHGQRTYNEQFF.

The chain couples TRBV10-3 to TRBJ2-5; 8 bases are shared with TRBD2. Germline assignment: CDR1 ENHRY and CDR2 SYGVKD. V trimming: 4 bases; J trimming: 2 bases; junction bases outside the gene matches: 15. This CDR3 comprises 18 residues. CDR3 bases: TGTGCCATCAGTGCAGTATCTCTGGCGGGGGGATTACAAGAGACCCAGTACTTC. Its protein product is CAISAVSLAGGLQETQYF.

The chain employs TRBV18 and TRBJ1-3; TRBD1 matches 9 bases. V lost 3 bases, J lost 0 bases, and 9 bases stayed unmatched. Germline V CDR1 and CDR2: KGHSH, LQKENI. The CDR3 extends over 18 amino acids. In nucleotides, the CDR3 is TGTGCCAGCTCACCCCGTCGGACAGGGGCTTACTCTGGAAACACCATATATTTT. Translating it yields CASSPRRTGAYSGNTIYF.

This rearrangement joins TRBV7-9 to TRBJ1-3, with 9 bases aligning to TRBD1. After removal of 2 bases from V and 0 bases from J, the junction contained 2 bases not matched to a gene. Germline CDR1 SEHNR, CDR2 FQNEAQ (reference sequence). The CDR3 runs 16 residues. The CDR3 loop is CASSLTGGYSGNTIYF. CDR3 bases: TGTGCCAGCAGCTTAACAGGGGGCTACTCTGGAAACACCATATATTTT. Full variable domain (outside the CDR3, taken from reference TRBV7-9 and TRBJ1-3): DTGVSQNPRHKITKRGQNVTFRCDPISEHNRLYWYRQTLGQGPEFLTYFQNEAQLEKSRLLSDRFSAERPKGSFSTLEIQRTEQGDSAMYLCASSLTGGYSGNTIYFGEGSWLTVV.

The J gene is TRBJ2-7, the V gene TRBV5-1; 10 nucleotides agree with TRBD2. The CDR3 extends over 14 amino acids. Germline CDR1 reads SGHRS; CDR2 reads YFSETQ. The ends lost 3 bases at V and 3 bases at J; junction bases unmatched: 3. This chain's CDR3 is CASSSIAGGYEQYF. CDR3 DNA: TGCGCCAGCAGCTCTATAGCGGGAGGCTACGAGCAGTACTTC.

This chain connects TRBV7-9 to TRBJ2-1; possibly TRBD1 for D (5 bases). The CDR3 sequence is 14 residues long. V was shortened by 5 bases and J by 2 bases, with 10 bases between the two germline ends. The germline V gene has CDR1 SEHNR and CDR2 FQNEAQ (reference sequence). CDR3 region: CASSLRVTYNEQFF. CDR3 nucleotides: TGTGCCAGCAGCCTCAGGGTCACCTACAATGAGCAGTTCTTC.

CDR3 region: CASSLGGLMDSSPFF. The CDR3, as DNA: TGTGCCAGCAGCTTAGGGGGACTAATGGACAGCTCTCCTTTCTTT. V usage is TRBV7-9 and J usage is TRBJ1-1; D perhaps matches TRBD1 (6 bases). The CDR3 has 15 amino acids. Germline V CDR1 and CDR2: SEHNR, FQNEAQ (reference sequence). V was cut by 1 base and J by 12 bases, with 21 bases left in between. Full variable domain (outside the CDR3, taken from reference TRBV7-9 and TRBJ1-1): DTGVSQNPRHKITKRGQNVTFRCDPISEHNRLYWYRQTLGQGPEFLTYFQNEAQLEKSRLLSDRFSAERPKGSFSTLEIQRTEQGDSAMYLCASSLGGLMDSSPFFGQGTRLTVV.

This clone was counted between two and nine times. CDR3 amino acids: CASSEMGGAEQFF. CDR3 in DNA: TGTGCCAGCAGTGAAATGGGGGGAGCGGAGCAGTTCTTC. The rearrangement uses TRBV25-1 and TRBJ2-1; D might be TRBD2 (6 bases). CDR1 is MGHDK, CDR2 SYGVNS, per germline. The CDR3 is 13 amino acids. With 2 bases removed from V and 10 bases from J, the gap between germline ends came to 12 bases.

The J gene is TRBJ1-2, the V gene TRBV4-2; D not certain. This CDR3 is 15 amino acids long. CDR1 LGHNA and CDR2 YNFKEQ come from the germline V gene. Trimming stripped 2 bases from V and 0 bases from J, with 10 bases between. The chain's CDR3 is CASSQTLTANYGYTF. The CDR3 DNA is TGTGCCAGCAGCCAAACCCTCACAGCTAACTATGGCTACACCTTC.

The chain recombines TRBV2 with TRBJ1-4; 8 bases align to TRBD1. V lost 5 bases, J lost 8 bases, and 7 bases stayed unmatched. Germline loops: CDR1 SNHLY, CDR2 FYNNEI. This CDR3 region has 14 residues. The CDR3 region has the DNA TGTGCCAGCAGTTCGGACAGGGAAGGCGAAAAACTGTTTTTT. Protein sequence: CASSSDREGEKLFF.

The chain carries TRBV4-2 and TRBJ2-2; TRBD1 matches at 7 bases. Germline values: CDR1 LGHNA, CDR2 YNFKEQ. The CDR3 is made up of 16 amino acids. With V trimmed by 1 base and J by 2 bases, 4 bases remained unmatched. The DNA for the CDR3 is TGTGCCAGCAGCCAAGGTACAGGGGTTAACACCGGGGAGCTGTTTTTT. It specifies CASSQGTGVNTGELFF.

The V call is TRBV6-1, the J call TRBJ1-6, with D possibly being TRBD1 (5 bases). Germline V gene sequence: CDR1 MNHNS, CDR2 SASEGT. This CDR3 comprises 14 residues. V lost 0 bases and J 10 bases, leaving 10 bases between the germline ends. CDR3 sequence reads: CASSEAGEGSPLHF. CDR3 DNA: TGTGCCAGCAGTGAAGCGGGGGAGGGATCACCCCTCCACTTT.

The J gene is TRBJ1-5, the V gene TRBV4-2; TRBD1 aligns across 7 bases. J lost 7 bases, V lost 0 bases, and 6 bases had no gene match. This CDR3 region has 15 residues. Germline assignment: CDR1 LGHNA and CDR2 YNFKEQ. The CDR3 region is CASSQEDRDEQPQHF. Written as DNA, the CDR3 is TGTGCCAGCAGCCAAGAAGACAGGGACGAGCAGCCCCAGCATTTT.

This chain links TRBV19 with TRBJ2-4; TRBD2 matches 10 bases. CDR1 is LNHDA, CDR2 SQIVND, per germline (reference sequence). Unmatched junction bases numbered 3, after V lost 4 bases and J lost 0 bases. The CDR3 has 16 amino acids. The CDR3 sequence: CASSTGLAEAKNIQYF. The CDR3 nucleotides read TGTGCCAGTAGTACCGGACTAGCGGAAGCCAAAAACATTCAGTACTTC.

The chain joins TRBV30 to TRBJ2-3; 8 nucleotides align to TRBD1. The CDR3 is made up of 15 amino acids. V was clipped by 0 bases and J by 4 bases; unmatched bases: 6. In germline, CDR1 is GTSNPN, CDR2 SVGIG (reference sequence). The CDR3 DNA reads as TGTGCCTGGAGTGTACGAGGGACAGGAGCAGATACGCAGTATTTT. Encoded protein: CAWSVRGTGADTQYF.

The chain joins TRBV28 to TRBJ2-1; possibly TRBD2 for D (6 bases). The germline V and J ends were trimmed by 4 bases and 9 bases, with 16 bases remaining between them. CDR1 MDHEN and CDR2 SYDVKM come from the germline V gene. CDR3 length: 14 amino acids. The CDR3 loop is CASSWPGRGGEQFF. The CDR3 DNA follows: TGTGCCAGCAGTTGGCCAGGGCGGGGAGGTGAGCAGTTCTTC.

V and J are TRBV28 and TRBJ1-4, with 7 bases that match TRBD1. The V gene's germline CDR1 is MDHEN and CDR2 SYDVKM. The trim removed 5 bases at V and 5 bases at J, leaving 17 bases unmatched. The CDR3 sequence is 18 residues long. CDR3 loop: CASSPPRSGQDPNEKLFF. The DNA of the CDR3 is TGTGCCAGCAGTCCCCCTCGGTCCGGACAGGATCCAAATGAAAAACTGTTTTTT.

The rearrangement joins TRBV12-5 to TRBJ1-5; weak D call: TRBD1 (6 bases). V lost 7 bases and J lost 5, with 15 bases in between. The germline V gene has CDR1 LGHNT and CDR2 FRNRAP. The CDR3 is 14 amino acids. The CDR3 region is CASVSGRGYQPQHF. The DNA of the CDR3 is TGTGCTAGTGTCTCTGGTAGGGGGTATCAGCCCCAGCATTTT. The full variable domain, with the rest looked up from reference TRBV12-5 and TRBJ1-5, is DARVTQTPRHKVTEMGQEVTMRCQPILGHNTVFWYRQTMMQGLELLAYFRNRAPLDDSGMPKDRFSAEMPDATLATLKIQPSEPRDSAVYFCASVSGRGYQPQHFGDGTRLSIL.

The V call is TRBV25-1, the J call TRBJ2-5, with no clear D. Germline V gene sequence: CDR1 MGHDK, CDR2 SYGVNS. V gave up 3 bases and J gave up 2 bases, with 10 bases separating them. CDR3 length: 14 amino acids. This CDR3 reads CASSEFGFQETQYF. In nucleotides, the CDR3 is TGTGCCAGCAGTGAGTTTGGCTTTCAAGAGACCCAGTACTTC. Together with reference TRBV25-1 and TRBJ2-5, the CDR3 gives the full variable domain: EADIYQTPRYLVIGTGKKITLECSQTMGHDKMYWYQQDPGMELHLIHYSYGVNSTEKGDLSSESTVSRIRTEHFPLTLESARPSHTSQYLCASSEFGFQETQYFGPGTRLLVL.

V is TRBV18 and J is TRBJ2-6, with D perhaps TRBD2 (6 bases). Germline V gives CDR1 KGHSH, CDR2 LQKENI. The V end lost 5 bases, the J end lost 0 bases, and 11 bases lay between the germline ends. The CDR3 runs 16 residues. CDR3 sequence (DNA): TGTGCCAGCTCAGCGGGACTCCTCTCTGGGGCCAACGTCCTGACTTTC. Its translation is CASSAGLLSGANVLTF.

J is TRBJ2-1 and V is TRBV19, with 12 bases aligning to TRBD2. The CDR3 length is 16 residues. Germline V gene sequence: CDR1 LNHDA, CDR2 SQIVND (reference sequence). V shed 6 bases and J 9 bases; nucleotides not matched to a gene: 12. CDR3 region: CASSLRSTSGSLEQFF. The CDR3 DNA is TGTGCCAGTAGCCTTAGGTCGACTAGCGGGAGTCTTGAGCAGTTCTTC.

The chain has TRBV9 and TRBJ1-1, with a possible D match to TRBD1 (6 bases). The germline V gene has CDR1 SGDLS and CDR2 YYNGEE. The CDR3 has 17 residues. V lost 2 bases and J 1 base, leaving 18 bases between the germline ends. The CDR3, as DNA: TGTGCCAGCAGCGTGACGGGACAACTAAATACGAACACTGAAGCTTTCTTT. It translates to CASSVTGQLNTNTEAFF.

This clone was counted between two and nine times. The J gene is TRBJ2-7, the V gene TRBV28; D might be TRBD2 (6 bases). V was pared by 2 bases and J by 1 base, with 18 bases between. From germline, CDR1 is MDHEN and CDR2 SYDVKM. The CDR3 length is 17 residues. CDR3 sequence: CASSLPYRGRWSYEQYF. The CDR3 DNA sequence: TGTGCCAGCAGTTTACCCTACCGGGGGAGATGGTCCTACGAGCAGTACTTC.